These 15 T cell receptor beta chains were all obtained from the same sample, sequenced in a study of T cells in tuberculosis. Repertoires were generated with immunoSEQ multiplex PCR, while TCRdb's copy carries only in-frame clones and drops some. The sample carries 37,000 or so clones, 85% to 95% recorded once. What was sequenced was PBMCs. Receptors originate from a donor between 10 and 35 years old with latent tuberculosis or without tuberculosis infection. Some clones in this sample may be carry-over from other donors' samples.

A word on this clone: Germline is not matched at one junction end, which may reflect a read error. J is TRBJ1-2 and V is TRBV5-4; possible D gene TRBD1, 6 bases. CDR1 is SGHNT and CDR2 is YYREEE in the germline V gene (reference sequence). CDR3 length: 15 residues. The CDR3 loop reads CASSLGQGLAYGYTF. The CDR3 coding sequence is TGTGCCAGTAGCTTGGGTCAGGGGCTGGCCTATGGCTACACCTTC.

This clone has just one count. This chain joins TRBV28 and TRBJ2-3, with 7 bases fitting TRBD2. CDR3 size: 14 residues. J was trimmed by 6 bases and V by 2 bases; bases with no gene match: 5. Germline assignment: CDR1 MDHEN and CDR2 SYDVKM. Written as DNA, the CDR3 is TGTGCCAGCAGTTTAAATCCAGCGGGGGATACGCAGTATTTT. Amino acid sequence: CASSLNPAGDTQYF.

The CDR3 region has the DNA TGTGCCACCAGCGGGGACACGGGATATCAGCCCCAGCATTTT. Translation gives CATSGDTGYQPQHF. The chain combines TRBV15 with TRBJ1-5; D might be TRBD1 (6 bases). CDR1 LNHNV and CDR2 YYDKDF come from the germline V gene (reference sequence). The CDR3 spans 14 residues. Trimming shortened V by 5 bases and J by 5 bases, and 13 bases separated the two germline ends.

The rearrangement links TRBV5-4 to TRBJ2-7; D is uncertain. The CDR3 has 13 residues. The V end lost 1 base, the J end lost 7 bases, and 12 bases lay between the germline ends. Germline V gene sequence: CDR1 SGHNT, CDR2 YYREEE (reference sequence). Here the CDR3 DNA reads TGTGCCAGCAGCTTGAGTGGCGTGCGGGAGCAGTACTTC. It specifies CASSLSGVREQYF.

The chain employs TRBV10-3 and TRBJ1-3; the D is unclear. Trimming shortened V by 5 bases and J by 2 bases, and 19 bases separated the two germline ends. Germline CDR1 is ENHRY and CDR2 is SYGVKD. This CDR3 has 17 amino acids. The CDR3 reads CAISNITPGGPGNTIYF. CDR3 bases: TGTGCCATCAGTAACATAACACCCGGAGGGCCTGGAAACACCATATATTTT.

This clone appeared a single time. The CDR3 bases are TGTGCCAGCAGTTCGGGACAGTCGACAGAGACCCAGTACTTC. This sequence encodes CASSSGQSTETQYF. The chain couples TRBV28 to TRBJ2-5, with TRBD1 matching 7 bases. In germline, CDR1 is MDHEN, CDR2 SYDVKM. Trimming removed 4 bases from V and 4 bases from J; junction bases left unmatched: 6. CDR3 length: 14 amino acids.

The gene calls are TRBV19 and TRBJ2-2; TRBD1 aligns across 9 bases. This CDR3 has 14 residues. V trimming: 7 bases; J trimming: 1 base; junction bases outside the gene matches: 1. Germline CDR1 LNHDA, CDR2 SQIVND (reference sequence). The DNA of the CDR3 is TGTGCCAGTAAGGGACAGGGGAACACCGGGGAGCTGTTTTTT. It specifies CASKGQGNTGELFF. The whole variable domain, filled in from reference TRBV19 and TRBJ2-2, reads DGGITQSPKYLFRKEGQNVTLSCEQNLNHDAMYWYRQDPGQGLRLIYYSQIVNDFQKGDIAEGYSVSREKKESFPLTVTSAQKNPTAFYLCASKGQGNTGELFFGEGSRLTVL.

V is TRBV5-6 and J is TRBJ1-1; TRBD1 agrees at 8 bases. Trimming took 4 bases from V and 0 from J; bases not matched to a gene: 5. Germline V gives CDR1 SGHDT, CDR2 YYEEEE. The CDR3 loop spans 15 amino acids. CDR3 sequence reads: CASSPRTGMNTEAFF. For the CDR3, the DNA is TGTGCCAGCAGCCCCCGGACAGGGATGAACACTGAAGCTTTCTTT.

This clone was recorded once. The rearrangement uses TRBV7-8 and TRBJ1-6; D unresolved. Germline CDR1 reads SGHVS; CDR2 reads FQNEAQ. Trimming took off 1 base at V and 2 bases at J, with 15 bases between the two ends. The CDR3 is made up of 18 amino acids. The CDR3 DNA sequence: TGTGCCAGCAGCTTAGGGGCGGGCTGGAAAACCTATAATTCACCCCTCCACTTT. Translating gives CASSLGAGWKTYNSPLHF. Combining the CDR3 with reference TRBV7-8 and TRBJ1-6 gives the whole variable domain GAGVSQSPRYKVAKRGQDVALRCDPISGHVSLFWYQQALGQGPEFLTYFQNEAQLDKSGLPSDRFFAERPEGSVSTLKIQRTQQEDSAVYLCASSLGAGWKTYNSPLHFGNGTRLTVT.

The chain joins TRBV7-6 to TRBJ1-3; a weak D match, TRBD1 (5 bases). This CDR3 spans 12 amino acids. The V end was cut by 0 bases, the J end by 10 bases, with 7 bases between. From germline, CDR1 is SGHVS and CDR2 FNYEAQ. The CDR3 DNA sequence: TGTGCCAGCAGCTTAGCGCGGGGGACCATATATTTT. Translation: CASSLARGTIYF.

This rearrangement joins TRBV4-3 to TRBJ2-3; possibly TRBD2 for D (5 bases). Deletions cut 0 bases from V and 0 bases from J, with 10 bases between. The CDR3 has 16 residues. CDR1 is LGHNA and CDR2 is YSLEER in the germline V gene. CDR3 nucleotide sequence: TGCGCCAGCAGCCAAGAGTGGCGGACTAGCACAGATACGCAGTATTTT. Protein sequence: CASSQEWRTSTDTQYF.

The gene calls are TRBV14 and TRBJ1-5, with D perhaps TRBD1 (5 bases). This CDR3 contains 13 residues. Between the trimmed V and J ends, which lost 3 bases and 3 bases, there was a span of 6 bases. Germline V gene lookup returns CDR1 SGHDN and CDR2 FVKESK. CDR3 nucleotides: TGTGCCAGCAGCCAGGGGCCCAATCAGCCCCAGCATTTT. Translating gives CASSQGPNQPQHF. Looking up the rest from reference TRBV14 and TRBJ1-5 gives the full variable domain: EAGVTQFPSHSVIEKGQTVTLRCDPISGHDNLYWYRRVMGKEIKFLLHFVKESKQDESGMPNNRFLAERTGGTYSTLKVQPAELEDSGVYFCASSQGPNQPQHFGDGTRLSIL.

This rearrangement joins TRBV9 to TRBJ2-3; TRBD1 matches 9 bases. Germline V gene data show CDR1 as SGDLS and CDR2 as YYNGEE. The CDR3 consists of 16 residues. The junction had 6 bases not matched to a gene; V was cut back by 0 bases and J by 4 bases. CDR3 nucleotide sequence: TGTGCCAGCAGCGTAGGGTTGGACAGGGGCGCAGATACGCAGTATTTT. It specifies CASSVGLDRGADTQYF.

The J gene is TRBJ2-1, the V gene TRBV25-1, with D possibly matching TRBD2 (7 bases). V dropped 2 bases and J dropped 3 bases, with 17 bases sitting between them. From germline, CDR1 is MGHDK and CDR2 SYGVNS. The CDR3 has 17 residues. CDR3 nucleotide sequence: TGTGCCAGCAGTGAACAGGGTTCGGGGGGCCACTACAATGAGCAGTTCTTC. The encoded protein is CASSEQGSGGHYNEQFF.

This sequence joins TRBV27 and TRBJ2-1; TRBD1 matches at 9 bases. This CDR3 comprises 15 residues. V lost 4 bases to trimming and J lost 4 bases; unmatched junction nucleotides: 5. Germline CDR1 and CDR2: MNHEY and SMNVEV (reference sequence). The CDR3 sequence is CASSSWDRDYNEQFF. CDR3 coding DNA: TGTGCCAGCAGTTCGTGGGACAGGGATTACAATGAGCAGTTCTTC.